Shown below are 15 T cell receptor beta chains from a single sample sequenced in a study of response to subunit inactivated influenza vaccine. TCRdb independently ran MiXCR on the RT-PCR reads; one entry per CDR3 protein. The table shows approximately 500,000 distinct CDR3 sequences, with 14% occurring only once. The starting material was PBMCs from blood, obtained roughly 13 days after vaccination. The receptors originated from a man aged 45-60 years who received an inactivated influenza vaccine.

The J gene is TRBJ2-3, the V gene TRBV7-2, with a tentative D call TRBD2 (6 bases). CDR3 length: 15 residues. Germline assignment: CDR1 SGHTA and CDR2 FQGNSA. V lost 4 bases, J lost 3 bases, and 14 bases lay in between. This CDR3 is CASSWGVGKTDTQYF. Written as DNA, the CDR3 is TGTGCCAGCAGCTGGGGGGTTGGAAAGACAGATACGCAGTATTTT.

The chain recombines TRBV6-1 with TRBJ2-3; 13 bases are shared with TRBD2. After removal of 4 bases from V and 2 bases from J, the junction contained 12 bases not matched to a gene. There are 19 residues in the CDR3. Germline CDR1 and CDR2: MNHNS and SASEGT. CDR3: CASSGGLAGAADHTDTQYF. CDR3 nucleotides: TGTGCCAGCAGTGGAGGACTAGCGGGGGCCGCAGACCACACAGATACGCAGTATTTT.

V usage is TRBV10-3 and J usage is TRBJ2-2, with D maybe TRBD2 (6 bases). Trimming pared 2 bases from V and 1 base from J, leaving 8 bases between. There are 15 residues in the CDR3. The V gene's germline CDR1 is ENHRY and CDR2 SYGVKD. As DNA, the CDR3 is TGTGCCATCAGTGAGCTAGCGAGGAACACCGGGGAGCTGTTTTTT. Protein: CAISELARNTGELFF.

The CDR3 DNA follows: TGTGCCATCAGTGAGTCAATTTCGGGCACAATCACAGATACGCAGTATTTT. This codes for CAISESISGTITDTQYF. The rearrangement joins TRBV10-3 to TRBJ2-3; D remains ambiguous. Trimming cost V 0 bases and J 2 bases, with 15 bases left between them. Germline CDR1 is ENHRY and CDR2 is SYGVKD. This CDR3 has 17 amino acids.

The chain uses TRBV5-6 and TRBJ1-5; no clear D gene. Germline CDR1 reads SGHDT; CDR2 reads YYEEEE. V lost 3 bases to trimming and J lost 5 bases, with 9 bases between them. The CDR3 extends over 13 amino acids. In DNA, the CDR3 is TGTGCCAGCAGCTGGGAGTTCGATCAGCCCCAGCATTTT. Its translation: CASSWEFDQPQHF.

The chain links TRBV6-1 to TRBJ1-1, with 9 nucleotides matching TRBD1. In germline, CDR1 is MNHNS, CDR2 SASEGT. With V trimmed by 6 bases and J by 4 bases, 12 bases remained unmatched. This CDR3 contains 16 residues. The CDR3 here is CASRVSPGTGTTEAFF. In DNA form, the CDR3 reads TGTGCCAGCAGAGTTAGTCCCGGGACAGGGACCACTGAAGCTTTCTTT.

This clonotype turned up a few times. The gene calls are TRBV4-1 and TRBJ2-4, with 7 bases fitting TRBD1. There are 14 residues in the CDR3. With 1 base clipped from V and 5 bases from J, the junction kept 2 bases outside the gene matches. The germline V gene encodes CDR1 MGHRA and CDR2 YSYEKL. CDR3 bases: TGCGCCAGCAGCCAAGGGGACAGCCAAAACATTCAGTACTTC. Protein: CASSQGDSQNIQYF.

V and J are TRBV4-1 and TRBJ2-7; 8 nucleotides line up with TRBD2. The V gene's germline CDR1 is MGHRA and CDR2 YSYEKL. V shed 3 bases, J shed 1 base, and the junction held 2 bases outside the gene matches. The CDR3 extends over 14 amino acids. The CDR3 nucleotides read TGCGCCAGCAGCCACCCGGGGGGGTCCTACGAGCAGTACTTC. It is translated as CASSHPGGSYEQYF.

V gene TRBV5-6 combines with J gene TRBJ2-4; no clear D gene. Germline-derived CDR1 and CDR2 are SGHDT and YYEEEE. CDR3 length equals 15 residues. The germline V and J ends were trimmed by 3 bases and 8 bases, with 18 bases remaining between them. The CDR3 DNA sequence: TGTGCCAGCAGCTACTTTTCTGGTGGGAACCACATTCAGTACTTC. Translation: CASSYFSGGNHIQYF.

This clonotype was seen only a few times. The chain couples TRBV20-1 to TRBJ2-6; 7 positions match TRBD2. Trimming removed 0 bases from V and 4 bases from J; junction bases left unmatched: 12. This CDR3 is 18 amino acids long. Germline loops: CDR1 DFQATT, CDR2 SNEGSKA (reference sequence). This CDR3 reads CSARDPGPGRSGANVLTF. DNA for the CDR3: TGCAGTGCTAGAGATCCAGGGCCCGGGAGGTCGGGGGCCAACGTCCTGACTTTC.

This clonotype was recorded a few times. The chain combines TRBV27 with TRBJ2-7, with 7 bases lining up with TRBD1. The CDR3 extends over 14 amino acids. The V segment lost 9 bases and the J segment 2 bases; nucleotides outside the gene matches: 10. Germline V gene lookup returns CDR1 MNHEY and CDR2 SMNVEV (reference sequence). The CDR3 protein is CASKRDSMTYEQYF. CDR3 coding DNA: TGTGCCAGTAAGAGGGACAGCATGACCTACGAGCAGTACTTC.

This clonotype has just a few counts. V and J are TRBV29-1 and TRBJ1-2; 11 nucleotides align to TRBD1. This CDR3 is built from 16 residues. V lost 5 bases, J lost 4 bases, and 12 bases stayed unmatched. Per germline, CDR1 SQVTM and CDR2 ANQGSEA. CDR3 sequence (DNA): TGCAGCGTTCCCGGGACAGGGGGATTCTTAGGCTATGGCTACACCTTC. Translation: CSVPGTGGFLGYGYTF.

The chain links TRBV27 to TRBJ2-1; perhaps TRBD2 as D (5 bases). V was trimmed by 8 bases and J by 5 bases, leaving 19 bases between them. The CDR3 consists of 15 residues. The V gene's germline CDR1 is MNHEY and CDR2 SMNVEV (reference sequence). The CDR3 reads CASRALGLTNNEQFF. In DNA, the CDR3 is TGTGCCAGCCGAGCCCTAGGACTTACGAACAATGAGCAGTTCTTC.

The rearrangement uses TRBV3-1 and TRBJ2-5; D gene ambiguous. CDR3 size: 11 residues. Germline CDR1 LGHDT, CDR2 YNNKEL (reference sequence). Deletions cut 6 bases from V and 7 bases from J, with 9 bases between. The CDR3 loop reads CASSLLSTQYF. The CDR3 region has the DNA TGTGCCAGCAGTCTTTTATCGACCCAGTACTTC.

The J gene is TRBJ1-1, the V gene TRBV4-2, with 8 bases aligning to TRBD1. V was clipped by 4 bases and J by 1 base; unmatched bases: 11. This CDR3 comprises 17 residues. Germline loops: CDR1 LGHNA, CDR2 YNFKEQ. The CDR3 coding sequence is TGTGCCAGCAGCCTGACCCTGGGGGGACAGGCGAACACTGAAGCTTTCTTT. Protein sequence: CASSLTLGGQANTEAFF.